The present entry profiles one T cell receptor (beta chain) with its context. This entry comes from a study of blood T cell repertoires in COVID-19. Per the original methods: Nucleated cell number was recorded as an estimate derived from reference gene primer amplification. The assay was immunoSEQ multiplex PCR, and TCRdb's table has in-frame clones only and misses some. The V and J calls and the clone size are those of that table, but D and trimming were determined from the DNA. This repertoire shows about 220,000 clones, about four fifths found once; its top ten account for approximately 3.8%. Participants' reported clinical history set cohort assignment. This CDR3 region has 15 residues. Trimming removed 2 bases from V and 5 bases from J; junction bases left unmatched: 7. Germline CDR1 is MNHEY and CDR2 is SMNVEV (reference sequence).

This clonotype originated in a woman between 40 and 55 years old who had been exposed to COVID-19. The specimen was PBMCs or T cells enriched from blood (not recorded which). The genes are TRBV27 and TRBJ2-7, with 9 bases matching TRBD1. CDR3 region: CASSLIGTGPDEQYF. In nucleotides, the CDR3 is TGTGCCAGCAGTTTAATCGGGACAGGGCCCGACGAGCAGTACTTC.